The next 7 T cell receptor beta chains were all read from a single sample in a study of memory CD4+ T cells and cytomegalovirus serostatus (dated by TCRdb to between 2018 and 2020). Single viable CD3+CD4+CD8-CD45RO+ cells were sorted as memory CD4+ T cells on a FACSAria II. The protocol used for the library was the immunoSEQ multiplex PCR assay. Drawn from immuneACCESS, this table holds only the in-frame rearrangements with V and J called that TCRdb kept. Clones are partly lost; checked studies trace under half to an unresolved V gene and leave the rest unexplained. Across this sample there are roughly 45,000 clones, with under 80% seen only once. Approximately 0.96% of the sample is taken by the ten largest. Source material: memory CD4+ T cells from blood. These receptors originate from an adult in good health and CMV-seronegative.

The gene calls are TRBV19 and TRBJ2-3; D not resolved. With 8 bases removed from V and 1 base from J, the gap between germline ends came to 10 bases. The CDR3 runs to 13 residues. Germline CDR1 is LNHDA and CDR2 is SQIVND (reference sequence). The CDR3 spells CASGELGTDTQYF. The CDR3 bases are TGTGCCAGTGGTGAACTGGGCACAGATACGCAGTATTTT.

The rearrangement uses TRBV7-3 and TRBJ2-1; 8 bases line up with TRBD2. This CDR3 has 16 residues. Germline lookup yields CDR1 SGHTA and CDR2 FQGTGA. V lost 4 bases to trimming and J lost 4 bases; unmatched junction nucleotides: 9. The CDR3 coding sequence is TGTGCCAGCAGCTCTACACTAGCGGCTTCATACAATGAGCAGTTCTTC. This gives the protein CASSSTLAASYNEQFF.

The V gene is TRBV6-6, the J gene TRBJ1-3; D not resolved. CDR3 length equals 16 residues. V was shortened by 0 bases and J by 1 base, with 10 bases between the two germline ends. From germline, CDR1 is MNHNY and CDR2 SVGAGI (reference sequence). CDR3 residues: CASSYSDRRSGNTIYF. The CDR3 nucleotides are TGTGCCAGCAGTTACTCGGACCGCCGGTCTGGAAACACCATATATTTT.

The chain couples TRBV28 to TRBJ1-6, with 7 nucleotides matching TRBD1. Germline assignment: CDR1 MDHEN and CDR2 SYDVKM. V lost 5 bases, J lost 8 bases, and 15 bases stayed unmatched. This CDR3 is built from 17 residues. In DNA form, the CDR3 reads TGTGCCAGCAGTATTCTTCAGGGGGGGTACTCGGATTCACCCCTCCACTTT. Its translation: CASSILQGGYSDSPLHF. Filled out from reference TRBV28 and TRBJ1-6, the complete variable domain reads DVKVTQSSRYLVKRTGEKVFLECVQDMDHENMFWYRQDPGLGLRLIYFSYDVKMKEKGDIPEGYSVSREKKERFSLILESASTNQTSMYLCASSILQGGYSDSPLHFGNGTRLTVT.

This sequence joins TRBV5-5 and TRBJ2-2, with 8 nucleotides matching TRBD2. Germline V gene lookup returns CDR1 SGHKS and CDR2 YYEKEE (reference sequence). The length of the CDR3 is 17 residues. With V trimmed by 4 bases and J by 0 bases, 8 bases remained unmatched. The CDR3 nucleotides read TGTGCCAGCAGCCCCCACGGGGGGGGAGCGAACACCGGGGAGCTGTTTTTT. Encoded protein: CASSPHGGGANTGELFF. Variable domain in full (rest from reference TRBV5-5 and TRBJ2-2): DAGVTQSPTHLIKTRGQQVTLRCSPISGHKSVSWYQQVLGQGPQFIFQYYEKEERGRGNFPDRFSARQFPNYSSELNVNALLLGDSALYLCASSPHGGGANTGELFFGEGSRLTVL.

The sample holds one count of this clone. The rearrangement links TRBV2 to TRBJ2-2; weak D call: TRBD1 (6 bases). Per germline, CDR1 SNHLY and CDR2 FYNNEI. The CDR3 is 14 amino acids. The germline V and J ends were trimmed by 6 bases and 2 bases, with 10 bases remaining between them. CDR3 DNA: TGTGCCAGCAGCGGACAGAGAAACACCGGGGAGCTGTTTTTT. It specifies CASSGQRNTGELFF.

This chain uses TRBV2 with TRBJ1-2, with D possibly being TRBD1 (6 bases). In germline, CDR1 is SNHLY, CDR2 FYNNEI. The CDR3 consists of 13 residues. V was trimmed by 1 base and J by 9 bases, leaving 12 bases between them. CDR3 nucleotides: TGTGCCAGCAGTGAAGGGGGGGCGACCAGCTACACCTTC. Protein product: CASSEGGATSYTF. The full variable domain, with the rest looked up from reference TRBV2 and TRBJ1-2, is EPEVTQTPSHQVTQMGQEVILRCVPISNHLYFYWYRQILGQKVEFLVSFYNNEISEKSEIFDDQFSVERPDGSNFTLKIRSTKLEDSAMYFCASSEGGATSYTFGSGTRLTVV.